This is a list of T cell receptor beta chains from one sample in a study of cytomegalovirus exposure and HLA in healthy donors. Sequenced by immunoSEQ multiplex PCR; TCRdb stores in-frame clones only, minus some. Counted here are roughly 110,000 clones, 79% occurring once; the ten biggest clones make up around 3%. Sequencing was performed on PBMCs. The source of these receptors is a young woman in good health and CMV-seropositive. Each CDR3 is given with its conserved first and last residue. The order of the fields is clone size, V gene, J gene, D gene, CDR3 protein, CDR3 DNA. D genes are given only for firm matches. A clone size is listed for some rows: how often the clone was seen (once, few, many), or a class if it is expanded.

clone_size: .
v_call: TRBV28
j_call: TRBJ2-5
d_call: .
cdr3_aa: CASSPDGISQETQYF
cdr3_nt: TGTGCCAGCAGCCCGGACGGGATATCCCAAGAGACCCAGTACTTC

clone_size: .
v_call: TRBV5-6
j_call: TRBJ2-1
d_call: .
cdr3_aa: CASSLGTSYNEQFF
cdr3_nt: TGTGCCAGCAGCTTGGGGACATCCTACAATGAGCAGTTCTTC

clone_size: .
v_call: TRBV19
j_call: TRBJ1-2
d_call: .
cdr3_aa: CASSVIGYGYTF
cdr3_nt: TGTGCCAGTAGTGTCATCGGGTATGGCTACACCTTC

clone_size: .
v_call: TRBV10-3
j_call: TRBJ2-5
d_call: TRBD1
cdr3_aa: CAIRPDRGQETQYF
cdr3_nt: TGTGCCATCCGCCCGGACAGGGGTCAAGAGACCCAGTACTTC

clone_size: .
v_call: TRBV5-6
j_call: TRBJ1-1
d_call: .
cdr3_aa: CASSRERTLSFF
cdr3_nt: TGTGCCAGCAGCCGGGAGCGGACACTCTCTTTCTTT

clone_size: .
v_call: TRBV9
j_call: TRBJ1-3
d_call: .
cdr3_aa: CASSVEGGLGLGNTIYF
cdr3_nt: TGTGCCAGCAGCGTAGAAGGCGGCTTGGGTCTCGGAAACACCATATATTTT

clone_size: .
v_call: TRBV10-3
j_call: TRBJ2-7
d_call: TRBD1
cdr3_aa: CAISPGQGLYEQYF
cdr3_nt: TGTGCCATCAGTCCGGGACAGGGGCTCTACGAGCAGTACTTC

clone_size: .
v_call: TRBV5-1
j_call: TRBJ1-5
d_call: .
cdr3_aa: CASSLGSAQPQHF
cdr3_nt: TGCGCCAGCAGTCTCGGGTCCGCTCAGCCCCAGCATTTT

clone_size: .
v_call: TRBV5-1
j_call: TRBJ2-7
d_call: TRBD2
cdr3_aa: CASRLAGGTYEQYF
cdr3_nt: TGCGCCAGCAGACTAGCGGGAGGCACCTACGAGCAGTACTTC

clone_size: .
v_call: TRBV28
j_call: TRBJ2-7
d_call: .
cdr3_aa: CASSNQDRGEQYF
cdr3_nt: TGTGCCAGCAGCAACCAGGATCGGGGCGAGCAGTACTTC

clone_size: .
v_call: TRBV15
j_call: TRBJ2-6
d_call: .
cdr3_aa: CATSRPKATGANVLTF
cdr3_nt: TGTGCCACCAGCAGACCTAAAGCCACCGGGGCCAACGTCCTGACTTTC

clone_size: .
v_call: TRBV5-4
j_call: TRBJ2-2
d_call: TRBD1
cdr3_aa: CASSPTGTGHTGELFF
cdr3_nt: TGTGCCAGCAGCCCAACCGGGACAGGGCACACCGGGGAGCTGTTTTTT

clone_size: .
v_call: TRBV28
j_call: TRBJ1-3
d_call: TRBD1
cdr3_aa: CASSGRTGLGNTIYF
cdr3_nt: TGTGCCAGCAGTGGGAGGACAGGACTAGGAAACACCATATATTTT

clone_size: .
v_call: TRBV2
j_call: TRBJ2-1
d_call: .
cdr3_aa: CASSQPQQDPRLYNEQFF
cdr3_nt: TGTGCCAGCAGTCAACCTCAACAGGACCCCCGACTTTACAATGAGCAGTTCTTC

clone_size: once
v_call: TRBV9
j_call: TRBJ2-2
d_call: TRBD2
cdr3_aa: CASSAFTTSGNTGELFF
cdr3_nt: TGTGCCAGCAGCGCGTTTACGACTAGCGGGAACACCGGGGAGCTGTTTTTT

clone_size: once
v_call: TRBV5-1
j_call: TRBJ2-5
d_call: TRBD2
cdr3_aa: CASSLLAGLGETQYF
cdr3_nt: TGCGCCAGCAGCTTACTAGCGGGTCTGGGGGAGACCCAGTACTTC

clone_size: .
v_call: TRBV2
j_call: TRBJ1-4
d_call: TRBD1
cdr3_aa: CASSEVRGLVTNEKLFF
cdr3_nt: TGTGCCAGCAGTGAGGTCAGGGGGCTTGTAACTAATGAAAAACTGTTTTTT

clone_size: .
v_call: TRBV4-1
j_call: TRBJ2-7
d_call: .
cdr3_aa: CASSQDRGRAYEQYF
cdr3_nt: TGCGCCAGCAGCCAAGATCGCGGCAGGGCTTACGAGCAGTACTTC

clone_size: .
v_call: TRBV6-5
j_call: TRBJ2-7
d_call: .
cdr3_aa: CASTAGTAPYEQYF
cdr3_nt: TGTGCCAGCACCGCGGGGACAGCCCCATACGAGCAGTACTTC

clone_size: .
v_call: TRBV5-8
j_call: TRBJ2-7
d_call: .
cdr3_aa: CASRPLRQAYSYEQYF
cdr3_nt: TGTGCCAGCAGACCCCTACGACAGGCGTACTCCTACGAGCAGTACTTC

clone_size: .
v_call: TRBV19
j_call: TRBJ1-6
d_call: .
cdr3_aa: CASSIRQANSPLHF
cdr3_nt: TGTGCCAGTAGTATTCGACAGGCCAATTCACCCCTCCACTTT

clone_size: .
v_call: TRBV6-5
j_call: TRBJ1-2
d_call: .
cdr3_aa: CASSYHERGGTYGYTF
cdr3_nt: TGTGCCAGCAGTTATCATGAGCGCGGCGGCACCTATGGCTACACCTTC

clone_size: .
v_call: TRBV28
j_call: TRBJ2-7
d_call: TRBD2
cdr3_aa: CASSPTTSGSGYEQYF
cdr3_nt: TGTGCCAGCAGTCCAACGACTAGCGGGAGTGGTTACGAGCAGTACTTC

clone_size: .
v_call: TRBV5-4
j_call: TRBJ1-3
d_call: TRBD1
cdr3_aa: CASTRTGSSSGNTIYF
cdr3_nt: TGTGCCAGCACTCGGACAGGGAGTTCTTCTGGAAACACCATATATTTT

clone_size: .
v_call: TRBV4-1
j_call: TRBJ1-1
d_call: TRBD1
cdr3_aa: CASSQADRGTEAFF
cdr3_nt: TGCGCCAGCAGCCAAGCAGACAGGGGCACTGAAGCTTTCTTT

clone_size: .
v_call: TRBV10-3
j_call: TRBJ2-7
d_call: TRBD2
cdr3_aa: CAITAGTSGSREQYF
cdr3_nt: TGTGCCATCACCGCCGGGACTAGCGGGAGTAGGGAGCAGTACTTC

clone_size: once
v_call: TRBV4-1
j_call: TRBJ2-2
d_call: .
cdr3_aa: CASSQDRGLNTGELFF
cdr3_nt: TGCGCCAGCAGCCAAGACAGGGGACTAAACACCGGGGAGCTGTTTTTT

clone_size: once
v_call: TRBV14
j_call: TRBJ1-2
d_call: .
cdr3_aa: CASSQDLRRAYGYTF
cdr3_nt: TGTGCCAGCAGCCAAGATCTACGCCGAGCCTATGGCTACACCTTC

clone_size: .
v_call: TRBV7-9
j_call: TRBJ2-2
d_call: .
cdr3_aa: CASRYGNFVTGELFF
cdr3_nt: TGTGCCAGCAGATACGGGAATTTTGTCACCGGGGAGCTGTTTTTT

clone_size: .
v_call: TRBV19
j_call: TRBJ1-1
d_call: .
cdr3_aa: CASSPSQVRVGTEAFF
cdr3_nt: TGTGCCAGTAGCCCATCACAGGTCAGGGTGGGGACTGAAGCTTTCTTT

clone_size: .
v_call: TRBV19
j_call: TRBJ2-3
d_call: .
cdr3_aa: CASSLKTRGIGTDTQYF
cdr3_nt: TGTGCCAGTAGTCTGAAAACCAGGGGAATCGGCACAGATACGCAGTATTTT

clone_size: .
v_call: TRBV4-2
j_call: TRBJ1-5
d_call: .
cdr3_aa: CASSQDQGDQPQHF
cdr3_nt: TGTGCCAGCAGCCAAGATCAAGGGGATCAGCCCCAGCATTTT

clone_size: .
v_call: TRBV28
j_call: TRBJ2-5
d_call: TRBD2
cdr3_aa: CASPPGGDGQIETQYF
cdr3_nt: TGTGCCAGCCCACCCGGGGGGGACGGACAGATAGAGACCCAGTACTTC

clone_size: .
v_call: TRBV5-1
j_call: TRBJ2-5
d_call: TRBD1
cdr3_aa: CASSLSGQGLGTQYF
cdr3_nt: TGCGCCAGCAGCTTATCGGGACAGGGCCTAGGGACCCAGTACTTC

clone_size: .
v_call: TRBV30
j_call: TRBJ2-3
d_call: .
cdr3_aa: CACQTAGVGDTQYF
cdr3_nt: TGTGCCTGCCAGACAGCGGGCGTCGGGGATACGCAGTATTTT

clone_size: .
v_call: TRBV4-2
j_call: TRBJ1-5
d_call: .
cdr3_aa: CASSPLPTGNQPQHF
cdr3_nt: TGTGCCAGCAGCCCCCTACCGACAGGTAATCAGCCCCAGCATTTT

clone_size: .
v_call: TRBV4-1
j_call: TRBJ2-7
d_call: .
cdr3_aa: CASSLGGGGLYEQYF
cdr3_nt: TGCGCCAGCAGCCTTGGTGGTGGCGGACTCTACGAGCAGTACTTC